The 22 T cell receptor beta chains given below trace back to one sample, sequenced in a study of vaccination and CD4 T cells after COVID-19 (dated by TCRdb to between 2021 and 2023). Library creation used PCR. Sequencing relied on an Illumina iSeq 100. DNA from cultured CD4+ T cells was subjected to TCR sequencing with the Oncomine TCR Beta short-read assay at the Johns Hopkins FTIC core. The raw public data were reprocessed by TCRdb itself: fastp quality trimming at Q25, MiXCR clonotype calling, in-frame beta chains only. Here each entry gathers all rows of one CDR3 protein and keeps the most common genes and DNA. Across this sample there are fewer than 11,000 distinct CDR3 sequences, with around 58% seen only once. About a third of the sample is taken by the ten largest. Their antigens remain unidentified. The sample's treatment or condition label, decoded: roughly 10-day PBMC culture with coronavirus spike peptide pools or control peptides (ViraFEST assay).

The sample consisted of CD4+ T cells from blood, cultured in vitro. The receptors were gathered from a human donor who had recovered from COVID-19.

The V gene is TRBV10-3, the J gene TRBJ2-2, with 10 bases fitting TRBD2. The CDR3 has 17 residues. The junction had 8 bases not matched to a gene; V was cut back by 0 bases and J by 7 bases. Germline CDR1 reads ENHRY; CDR2 reads SYGVKD. DNA of the CDR3: TGTGCCATCAGTGAGTCAAGACCTAGCGGGGGAATCGGGGAGCTGTTTTTT. Its protein product is CAISESRPSGGIGELFF.

By share, this clonotype ranks as medium-sized. The CDR3 protein is CSASGTIQETQYF. The CDR3 nucleotides are TGCAGCGCCTCTGGGACAATCCAAGAGACCCAGTACTTC. The V and J genes are TRBV29-1 and TRBJ2-5, with a weak D call TRBD1 (6 bases). The V gene's germline CDR1 is SQVTM and CDR2 ANQGSEA. V lost 7 bases to trimming and J lost 1 base, with 13 bases between them. The CDR3 is 13 amino acids.

This clonotype was seen a single time. V is TRBV6-2 or TRBV6-3 and J is TRBJ2-3; TRBD2 agrees at 14 bases. V lost 6 bases and J lost 4; bases outside the gene matches: 12. The CDR3 sequence is 18 residues long. Germline CDR1 is MNHEY and CDR2 is SVGEGT. CDR3 in amino acids: CASSNRTGLAGEADTQYF. CDR3 DNA: TGTGCCAGCAGCAACCGCACGGGACTAGCGGGGGAGGCAGATACGCAGTATTTT.

This clonotype was detected only a few times. The genes are TRBV7-2 and TRBJ2-5; 9 positions match TRBD2. Losses at the gene ends were 2 bases for V and 5 bases for J; bases not matched to a gene: 6. The germline V gene has CDR1 SGHTA and CDR2 FQGNSA. This CDR3 region has 15 residues. The CDR3 sequence: CASSLRAGGGETQYF. CDR3 coding DNA: TGTGCCAGCAGCTTAAGAGCGGGGGGAGGGGAGACCCAGTACTTC.

J is TRBJ2-7 and V is TRBV6-2 or TRBV6-3; 10 nucleotides align to TRBD1. This CDR3 has 12 residues. Germline V lookup: CDR1 MNHEY, CDR2 SVGEGT. The junction had 2 bases not matched to a gene; V was cut back by 10 bases and J by 2 bases. CDR3 DNA: TGTGCCATCGGACAGGGGGCCTACGAGCAGTACTTC. Translating gives CAIGQGAYEQYF.

The V and J genes are TRBV6-2 or TRBV6-3 and TRBJ2-2; maybe TRBD2 (5 bases). V was clipped by 2 bases and J by 5 bases, with 9 bases between them. This CDR3 is 14 amino acids long. Germline lookup yields CDR1 MNHEY and CDR2 SVGEGT. The CDR3 sequence: CASSYRDLTGELFF. CDR3 bases: TGTGCCAGCAGTTACCGGGATTTGACCGGGGAGCTGTTTTTT.

This clonotype came up a few times. The rearrangement links TRBV7-2 to TRBJ2-3; D is unresolved. This CDR3 has 13 residues. Germline V CDR1 and CDR2: SGHTA, FQGNSA. Trimming took 0 bases from V and 2 from J, leaving 3 bases between them. The DNA of the CDR3 is TGTGCCAGCAGCTTAGCGCTCACAGATACGCAGTATTTT. Amino acid sequence: CASSLALTDTQYF. Full variable domain (missing parts from reference TRBV7-2 and TRBJ2-3): GAGVSQSPSNKVTEKGKDVELRCDPISGHTALYWYRQSLGQGLEFLIYFQGNSAPDKSGLPSDRFSAERTGGSVSTLTIQRTQQEDSAVYLCASSLALTDTQYFGPGTRLTVL.

The chain uses TRBV15 and TRBJ1-5; possibly TRBD1 for D (6 bases). Germline assignment: CDR1 LNHNV and CDR2 YYDKDF (reference sequence). The CDR3 contains 14 residues. Between the trimmed V and J ends, which lost 1 base and 3 bases, there was a span of 7 bases. For the CDR3, the DNA is TGTGCCACCAGCAGAGGGGGGCCCAATCAGCCCCAGCATTTT. Encoded protein: CATSRGGPNQPQHF.

The table lists this clonotype with a few counts. The chain combines TRBV5-1 with TRBJ2-2; either TRBD1 or TRBD2 may fit D (7 bases each). Germline V gene lookup returns CDR1 SGHRS and CDR2 YFSETQ. With 4 bases removed from V and 5 bases from J, the gap between germline ends came to 15 bases. The CDR3 is made up of 15 amino acids. In DNA, the CDR3 is TGCGCCAGCAGCAGCAGGCAGGGGGGGACCGGGGAGCTGTTTTTT. This codes for CASSSRQGGTGELFF.

The V and J genes are TRBV6-2 or TRBV6-3 and TRBJ1-5; D may be TRBD1 (6 bases). This CDR3 region has 13 residues. Germline CDR1 MNHEY, CDR2 SVGEGT. V was trimmed by 4 bases and J by 7 bases, leaving 11 bases between them. The CDR3 is CASSWGARQPQHF. CDR3 DNA: TGTGCCAGCAGTTGGGGGGCGCGGCAGCCCCAGCATTTT.

The genes are TRBV30 and TRBJ2-7; D call uncertain. The ends were cut back, 0 bases at V and 3 bases at J, with 6 bases in the middle. This CDR3 region has 12 residues. Germline V lookup: CDR1 GTSNPN, CDR2 SVGIG (reference sequence). The CDR3 DNA reads as TGTGCCTGGAGTGTACAGCACTACGAGCAGTACTTC. It specifies CAWSVQHYEQYF.

The chain has TRBV7-2 and TRBJ1-4, with D perhaps TRBD1 (5 bases). Per germline, CDR1 SGHTA and CDR2 FQGNSA. The length of the CDR3 is 15 residues. Trimming pared 1 base from V and 7 bases from J, leaving 13 bases between. In DNA, the CDR3 is TGTGCCAGCAGCTTAGTTGGAGGGCAGGGTGAAAAACTGTTTTTT. Translating it yields CASSLVGGQGEKLFF.

This clonotype has only a few counts. The J gene is TRBJ1-2, the V gene TRBV11-2, with no clear D. The CDR3 has 12 amino acids. V was pared by 4 bases and J by 8 bases, with 11 bases between. From germline, CDR1 is SGHAT and CDR2 FQNNGV. CDR3 region: CASSSQPGGYTF. In DNA form, the CDR3 reads TGTGCCAGCAGCTCCCAGCCCGGGGGCTACACCTTC.

V is TRBV11-3 and J is TRBJ1-5; no clear D. The V and J ends lost 5 bases and 3 bases respectively, with 20 bases between them. CDR3 length: 17 amino acids. Germline CDR1 and CDR2: SGHNT and YENEEA. CDR3 amino acids: CASSHAEEETFNQPQHF. Written as DNA, the CDR3 is TGTGCCAGCAGCCACGCGGAGGAGGAAACCTTCAATCAGCCCCAGCATTTT.

This rearrangement joins TRBV6-5 to TRBJ1-5; no clear D gene. Germline CDR1 MNHEY, CDR2 SVGAGI. Trimming cost V 4 bases and J 3 bases, with 7 bases left between them. CDR3 length: 13 amino acids. The DNA for the CDR3 is TGTGCCAGCAGTTCAGTCTACAATCAGCCCCAGCATTTT. Its translation is CASSSVYNQPQHF.

The gene calls are TRBV27 and TRBJ2-7, with D hard to call. CDR1 is MNHEY, CDR2 SMNVEV, per germline (reference sequence). Trimming left V 5 bases short and J 1 base short, with 12 bases between. The CDR3 has 14 residues. The CDR3 nucleotides read TGTGCCAGCAGTGTTGACTGGCTTTCCTACGAGCAGTACTTC. Its translation: CASSVDWLSYEQYF.

The rearrangement uses TRBV30 and TRBJ1-1; perhaps TRBD1 as D (5 bases). CDR1 is GTSNPN, CDR2 SVGIG, per germline (reference sequence). V was clipped by 0 bases and J by 6 bases, with 14 bases between them. CDR3 size: 14 residues. The CDR3 DNA follows: TGTGCCTGGAGTGTACTCGGGGGGGAAGCTGAAGCTTTCTTT. Translation gives CAWSVLGGEAEAFF.

This clonotype was observed once. The genes are TRBV6-5 and TRBJ2-3; D is uncertain. Germline CDR1 and CDR2: MNHEY and SVGAGI. This CDR3 is built from 13 residues. Deletions cut 2 bases from V and 6 bases from J, with 9 bases between. CDR3 protein: CASSYRVRDTQYF. The CDR3 DNA follows: TGTGCCAGCAGTTACCGGGTCAGGGATACGCAGTATTTT.

The chain recombines TRBV28 with TRBJ1-2; weak D call: TRBD1 (5 bases). The CDR3 covers 14 residues. V was shortened by 10 bases and J by 7 bases, with 22 bases between the two germline ends. The germline gives CDR1 MDHEN, CDR2 SYDVKM. The CDR3 spells CAILLRDRSGGYTF. CDR3 in DNA: TGTGCCATCCTACTTAGGGACCGCTCAGGTGGCTACACCTTC.

The CDR3 is CSATGSGQPQHF. CDR3 bases: TGCAGTGCAACAGGGTCCGGGCAGCCCCAGCATTTT. This rearrangement joins TRBV20-1 to TRBJ1-5, with D possibly matching TRBD1 (6 bases). The ends were cut back, 6 bases at V and 7 bases at J, with 13 bases in the middle. Germline V gene sequence: CDR1 DFQATT, CDR2 SNEGSKA (reference sequence). The length of the CDR3 is 12 residues.

The chain employs TRBV20-1 and TRBJ2-6; D call uncertain. Trimming cost V 4 bases and J 2 bases, with 0 bases left between them. This CDR3 is 11 amino acids long. Germline CDR1 is DFQATT and CDR2 is SNEGSKA (reference sequence). CDR3: CSATGANVLTF. The CDR3 DNA is TGCAGTGCTACTGGGGCCAACGTCCTGACTTTC.

The chain is built from TRBV7-2 and TRBJ2-3, with 10 nucleotides matching TRBD2. With V trimmed by 4 bases and J by 6 bases, 10 bases remained unmatched. CDR1 is SGHTA, CDR2 FQGNSA, per germline. This CDR3 has 16 amino acids. The CDR3 nucleotides read TGTGCCAGCAGCTCCCTGGAGCGGGGGGGTGCCGATACGCAGTATTTT. Translation: CASSSLERGGADTQYF.